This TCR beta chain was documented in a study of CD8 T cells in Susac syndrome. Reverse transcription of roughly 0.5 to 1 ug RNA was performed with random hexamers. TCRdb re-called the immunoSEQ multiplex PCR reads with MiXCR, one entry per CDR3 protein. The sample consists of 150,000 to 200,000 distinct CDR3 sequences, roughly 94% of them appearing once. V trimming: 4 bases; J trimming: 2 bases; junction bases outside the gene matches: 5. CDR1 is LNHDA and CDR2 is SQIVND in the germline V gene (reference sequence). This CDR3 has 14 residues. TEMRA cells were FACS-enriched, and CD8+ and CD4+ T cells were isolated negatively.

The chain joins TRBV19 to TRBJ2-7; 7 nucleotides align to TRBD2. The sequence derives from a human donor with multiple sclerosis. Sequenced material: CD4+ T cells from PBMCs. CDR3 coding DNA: TGTGCCAGTAGTACCGCCGGGACTACCTACGAGCAGTACTTC. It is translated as CASSTAGTTYEQYF.